Sequencing of this TCR beta chain was carried out in a study of shared clonotypes between healthy human individuals. Study as a whole: Per-donor plates numbered three CD4 naive, three CD4 memory, two CD8 naive and one CD8 memory.

Sequencing was performed with immunoSEQ multiplex PCR; in TCRdb, only in-frame clones are kept and a portion is missing. The table lists about 2.2 million clones, 80% to 95% of them singletons. Of note for this clone: Antigen unknown.

General study points: Generation of non-shared clonotypes was less probable than generation of clonotypes shared by all four donors.

Only CD45RO-negative cells positively selected for CCR7 counted as naive CD8 cells, so terminally differentiated effector memory CD45RA+ cells were excluded. Germline V gene sequence: CDR1 LGHNA, CDR2 YSLEER. CDR3 size: 18 residues. V gave up 1 base and J gave up 6 bases; unmatched junction bases: 11. The receptor comes from a man aged 18 to 29 in good health. Some clones in this sample may be carry-over from other donors' samples. This chain connects TRBV4-3 to TRBJ2-7; 14 bases are shared with TRBD2. What was sequenced was naive CD8+ T cells from PBMCs. CDR3 loop: CASSQGLAGGPGFGEQYF. DNA of the CDR3: TGCGCCAGCAGCCAAGGACTAGCGGGAGGGCCTGGGTTTGGCGAGCAGTACTTC.